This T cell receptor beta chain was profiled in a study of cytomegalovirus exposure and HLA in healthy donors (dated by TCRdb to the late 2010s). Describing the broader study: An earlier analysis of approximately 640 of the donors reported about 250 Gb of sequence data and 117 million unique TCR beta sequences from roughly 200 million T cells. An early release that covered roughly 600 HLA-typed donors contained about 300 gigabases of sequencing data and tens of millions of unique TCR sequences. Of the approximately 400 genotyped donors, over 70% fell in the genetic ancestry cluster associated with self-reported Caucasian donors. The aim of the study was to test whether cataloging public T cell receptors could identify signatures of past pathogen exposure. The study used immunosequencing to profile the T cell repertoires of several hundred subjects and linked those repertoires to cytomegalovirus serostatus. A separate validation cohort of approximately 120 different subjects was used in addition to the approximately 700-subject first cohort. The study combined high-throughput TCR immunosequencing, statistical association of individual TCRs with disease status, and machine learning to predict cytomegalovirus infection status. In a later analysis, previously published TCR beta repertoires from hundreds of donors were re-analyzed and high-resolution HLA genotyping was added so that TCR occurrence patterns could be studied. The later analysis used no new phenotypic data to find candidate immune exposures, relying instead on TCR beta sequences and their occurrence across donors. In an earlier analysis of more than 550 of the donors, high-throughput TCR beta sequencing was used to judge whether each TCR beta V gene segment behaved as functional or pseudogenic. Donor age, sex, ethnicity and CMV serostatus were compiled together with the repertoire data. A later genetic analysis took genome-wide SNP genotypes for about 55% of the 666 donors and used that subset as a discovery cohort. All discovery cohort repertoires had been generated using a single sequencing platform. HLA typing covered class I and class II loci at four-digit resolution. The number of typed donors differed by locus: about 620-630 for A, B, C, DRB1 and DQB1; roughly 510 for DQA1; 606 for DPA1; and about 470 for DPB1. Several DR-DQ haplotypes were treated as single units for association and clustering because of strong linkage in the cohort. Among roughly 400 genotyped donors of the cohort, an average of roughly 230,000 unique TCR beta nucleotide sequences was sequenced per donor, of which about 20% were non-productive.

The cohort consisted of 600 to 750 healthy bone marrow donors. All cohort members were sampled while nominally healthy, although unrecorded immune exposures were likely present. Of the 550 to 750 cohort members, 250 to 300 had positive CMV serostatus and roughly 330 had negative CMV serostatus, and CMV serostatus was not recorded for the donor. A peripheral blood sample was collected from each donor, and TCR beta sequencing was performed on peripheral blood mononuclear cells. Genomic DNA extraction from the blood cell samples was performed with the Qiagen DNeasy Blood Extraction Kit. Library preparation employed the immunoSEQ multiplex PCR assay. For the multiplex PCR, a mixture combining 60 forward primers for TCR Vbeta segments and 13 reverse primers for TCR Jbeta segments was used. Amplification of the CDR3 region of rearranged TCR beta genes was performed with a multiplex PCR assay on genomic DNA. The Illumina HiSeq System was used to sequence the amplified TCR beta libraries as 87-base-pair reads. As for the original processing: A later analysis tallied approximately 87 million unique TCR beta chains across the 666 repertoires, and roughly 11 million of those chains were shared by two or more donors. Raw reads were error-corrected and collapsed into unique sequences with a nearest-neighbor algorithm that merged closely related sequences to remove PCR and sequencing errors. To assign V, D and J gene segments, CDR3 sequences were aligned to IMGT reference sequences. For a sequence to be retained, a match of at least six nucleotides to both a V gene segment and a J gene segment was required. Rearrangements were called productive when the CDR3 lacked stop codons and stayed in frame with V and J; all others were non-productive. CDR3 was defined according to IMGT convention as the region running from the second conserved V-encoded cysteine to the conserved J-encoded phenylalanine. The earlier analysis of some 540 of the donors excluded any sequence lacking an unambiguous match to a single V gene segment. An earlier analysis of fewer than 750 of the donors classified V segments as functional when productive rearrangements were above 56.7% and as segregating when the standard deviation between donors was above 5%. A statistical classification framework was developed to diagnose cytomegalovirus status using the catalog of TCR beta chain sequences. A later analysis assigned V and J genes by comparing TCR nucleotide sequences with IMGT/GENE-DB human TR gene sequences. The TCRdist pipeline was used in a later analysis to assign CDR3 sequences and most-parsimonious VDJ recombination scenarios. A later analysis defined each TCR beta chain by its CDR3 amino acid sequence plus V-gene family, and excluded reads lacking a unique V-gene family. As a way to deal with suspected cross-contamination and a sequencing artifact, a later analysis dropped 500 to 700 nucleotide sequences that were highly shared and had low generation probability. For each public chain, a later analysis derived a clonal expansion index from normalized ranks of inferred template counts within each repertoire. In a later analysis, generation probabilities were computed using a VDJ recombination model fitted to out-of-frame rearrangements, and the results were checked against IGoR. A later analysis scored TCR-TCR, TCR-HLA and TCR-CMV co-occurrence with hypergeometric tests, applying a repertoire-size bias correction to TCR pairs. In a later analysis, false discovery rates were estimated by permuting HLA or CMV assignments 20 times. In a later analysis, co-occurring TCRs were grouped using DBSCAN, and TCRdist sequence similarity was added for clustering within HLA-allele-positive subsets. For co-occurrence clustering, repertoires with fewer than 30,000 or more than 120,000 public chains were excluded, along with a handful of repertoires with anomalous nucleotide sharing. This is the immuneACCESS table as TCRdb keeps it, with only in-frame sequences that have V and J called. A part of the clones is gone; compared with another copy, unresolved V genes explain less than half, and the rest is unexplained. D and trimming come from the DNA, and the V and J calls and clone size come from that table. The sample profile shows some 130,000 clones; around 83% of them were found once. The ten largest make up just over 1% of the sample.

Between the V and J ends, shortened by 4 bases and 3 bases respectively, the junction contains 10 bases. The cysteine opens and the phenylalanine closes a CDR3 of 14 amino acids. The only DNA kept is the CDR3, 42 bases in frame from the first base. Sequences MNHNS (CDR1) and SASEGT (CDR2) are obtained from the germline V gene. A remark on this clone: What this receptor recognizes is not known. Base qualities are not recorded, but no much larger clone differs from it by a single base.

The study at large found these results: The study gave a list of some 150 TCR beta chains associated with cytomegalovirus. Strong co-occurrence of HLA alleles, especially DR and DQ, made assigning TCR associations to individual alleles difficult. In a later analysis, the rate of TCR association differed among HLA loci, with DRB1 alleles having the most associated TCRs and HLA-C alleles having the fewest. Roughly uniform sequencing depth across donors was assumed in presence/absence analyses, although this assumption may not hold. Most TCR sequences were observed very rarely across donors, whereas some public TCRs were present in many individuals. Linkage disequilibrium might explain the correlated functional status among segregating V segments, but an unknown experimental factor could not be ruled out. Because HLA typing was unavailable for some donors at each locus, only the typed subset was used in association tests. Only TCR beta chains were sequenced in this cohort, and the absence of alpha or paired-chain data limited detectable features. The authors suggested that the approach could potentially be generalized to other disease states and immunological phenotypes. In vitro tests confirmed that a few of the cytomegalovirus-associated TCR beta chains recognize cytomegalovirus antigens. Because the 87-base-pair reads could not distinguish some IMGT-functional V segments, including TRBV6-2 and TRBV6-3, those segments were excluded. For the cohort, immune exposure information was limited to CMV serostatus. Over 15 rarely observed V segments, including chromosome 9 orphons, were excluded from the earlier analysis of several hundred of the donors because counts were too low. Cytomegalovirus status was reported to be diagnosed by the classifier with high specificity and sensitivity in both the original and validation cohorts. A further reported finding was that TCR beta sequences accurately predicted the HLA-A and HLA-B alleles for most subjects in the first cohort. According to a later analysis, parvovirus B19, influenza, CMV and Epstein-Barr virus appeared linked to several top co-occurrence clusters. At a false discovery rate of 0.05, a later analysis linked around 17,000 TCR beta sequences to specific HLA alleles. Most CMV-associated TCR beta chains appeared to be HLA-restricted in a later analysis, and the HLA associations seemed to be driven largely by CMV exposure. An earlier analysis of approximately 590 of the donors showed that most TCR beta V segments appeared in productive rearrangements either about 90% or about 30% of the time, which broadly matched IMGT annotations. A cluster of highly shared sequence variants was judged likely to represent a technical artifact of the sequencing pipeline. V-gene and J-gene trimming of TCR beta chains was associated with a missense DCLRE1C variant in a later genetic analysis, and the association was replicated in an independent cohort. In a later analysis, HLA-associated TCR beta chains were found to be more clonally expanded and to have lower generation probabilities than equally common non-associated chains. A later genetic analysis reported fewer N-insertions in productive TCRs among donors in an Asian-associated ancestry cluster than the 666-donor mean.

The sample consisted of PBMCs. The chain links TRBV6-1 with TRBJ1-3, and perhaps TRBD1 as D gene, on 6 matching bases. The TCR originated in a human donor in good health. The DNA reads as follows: TGTGCCAGCAGTGCCGACAGGTTTGGAAACACCATATATTTT. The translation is CASSADRFGNTIYF.